The clone carrying this TCR beta chain turned up a few times. CDR1 and CDR2 (germline): SGHTA, FQGNSA. The CDR3 covers 15 residues. Trimming removed 5 bases at V and 0 bases at J, with 14 bases between. The data stem from a study of T cell clonotyping in hematopoietic cell transplantation. Time point defined: recipient sample about 28 days before transplant, after cytoreduction. The protocol was immunoSEQ multiplex PCR, while the TCRdb copy is restricted to in-frame clones and leaves out a portion. The data show fewer than 25,000 clones, around three quarters seen once. The TCR originated in a man aged 55 to 70 with acute myeloid leukemia. Some clones in this sample may be carry-over from other donors' samples. Specimen: peripheral blood mononuclear cells, collected before stem cell transplant. The gene calls are TRBV7-2 and TRBJ2-7; D is unresolved. CDR3 protein: CASSPAAQDSYEQYF. The CDR3 DNA is TGTGCCAGCAGCCCGGCCGCGCAGGACTCCTACGAGCAGTACTTC.